This paragraph reports one T cell receptor beta chain. These data originate in a study of T cells after yellow fever vaccination. TCRdb fed the 5' RACE reads into MiXCR, producing one record per CDR3 protein. The sample has 450,000 to 550,000 distinct CDR3 sequences, about 19% seen once; the top ten hold 13% to 15%. The CDR3 has 15 residues. V dropped 7 bases and J dropped 5; count of bases not matched to a gene: 7. Material: PBMCs, obtained 15 days after the yellow fever booster vaccination. The rearrangement uses TRBV12-3 or TRBV12-4 and TRBJ2-2; 10 nucleotides line up with TRBD2. This clonotype was sampled from a man aged 25 to 40 who received the YFV17D yellow fever vaccine. The CDR3 region has the DNA TGTGCCAGCACCCGGACTAGCGGACCTACCGGGGAGCTGTTTTTT. Residues: CASTRTSGPTGELFF.